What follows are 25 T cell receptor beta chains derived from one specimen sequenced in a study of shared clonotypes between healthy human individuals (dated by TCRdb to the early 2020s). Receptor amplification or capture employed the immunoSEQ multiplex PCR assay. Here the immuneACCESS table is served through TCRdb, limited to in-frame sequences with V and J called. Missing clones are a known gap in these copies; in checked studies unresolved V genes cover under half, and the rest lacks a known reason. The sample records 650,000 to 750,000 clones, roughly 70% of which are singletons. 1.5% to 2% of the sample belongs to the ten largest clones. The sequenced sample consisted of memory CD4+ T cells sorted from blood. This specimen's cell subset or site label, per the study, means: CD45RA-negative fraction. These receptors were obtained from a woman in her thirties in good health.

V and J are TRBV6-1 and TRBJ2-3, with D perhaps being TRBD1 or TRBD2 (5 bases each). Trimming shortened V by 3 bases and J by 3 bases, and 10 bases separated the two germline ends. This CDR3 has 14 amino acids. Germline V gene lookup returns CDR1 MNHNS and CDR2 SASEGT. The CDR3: CASSDMWGTDTQYF. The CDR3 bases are TGTGCCAGCAGTGATATGTGGGGGACAGATACGCAGTATTTT.

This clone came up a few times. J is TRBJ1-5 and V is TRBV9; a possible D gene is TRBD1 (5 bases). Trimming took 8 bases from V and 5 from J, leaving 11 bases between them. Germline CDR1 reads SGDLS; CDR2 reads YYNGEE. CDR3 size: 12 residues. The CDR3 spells CASGGSHQPQHF. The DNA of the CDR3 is TGTGCCAGTGGGGGGAGCCATCAGCCCCAGCATTTT.

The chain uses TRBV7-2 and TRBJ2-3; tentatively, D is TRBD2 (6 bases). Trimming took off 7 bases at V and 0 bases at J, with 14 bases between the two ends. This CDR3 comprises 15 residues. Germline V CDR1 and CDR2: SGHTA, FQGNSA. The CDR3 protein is CASTRSGTSTDTQYF. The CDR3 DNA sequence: TGTGCCAGCACCAGGAGTGGGACTAGCACAGATACGCAGTATTTT.

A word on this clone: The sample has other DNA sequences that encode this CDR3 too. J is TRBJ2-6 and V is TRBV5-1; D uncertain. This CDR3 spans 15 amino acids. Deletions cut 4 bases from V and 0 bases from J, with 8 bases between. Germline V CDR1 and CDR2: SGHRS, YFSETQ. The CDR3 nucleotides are TGCGCCAGCAGCCTCAGTGGCTCTGGGGCCAACGTCCTGACTTTC. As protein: CASSLSGSGANVLTF.

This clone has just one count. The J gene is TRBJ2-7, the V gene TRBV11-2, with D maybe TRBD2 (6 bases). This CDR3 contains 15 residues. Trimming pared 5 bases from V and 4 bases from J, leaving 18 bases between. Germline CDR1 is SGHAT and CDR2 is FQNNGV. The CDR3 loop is CASSQSRLGSYEQYF. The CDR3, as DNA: TGTGCCAGCAGCCAAAGCAGACTAGGTAGTTACGAGCAGTACTTC.

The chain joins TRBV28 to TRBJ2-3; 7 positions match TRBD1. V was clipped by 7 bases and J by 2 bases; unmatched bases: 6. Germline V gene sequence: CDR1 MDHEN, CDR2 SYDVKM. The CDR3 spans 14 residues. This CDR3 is CASTNRGATDTQYF. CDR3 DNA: TGTGCCAGCACCAACAGGGGCGCCACAGATACGCAGTATTTT. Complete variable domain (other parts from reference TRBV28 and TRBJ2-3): DVKVTQSSRYLVKRTGEKVFLECVQDMDHENMFWYRQDPGLGLRLIYFSYDVKMKEKGDIPEGYSVSREKKERFSLILESASTNQTSMYLCASTNRGATDTQYFGPGTRLTVL.

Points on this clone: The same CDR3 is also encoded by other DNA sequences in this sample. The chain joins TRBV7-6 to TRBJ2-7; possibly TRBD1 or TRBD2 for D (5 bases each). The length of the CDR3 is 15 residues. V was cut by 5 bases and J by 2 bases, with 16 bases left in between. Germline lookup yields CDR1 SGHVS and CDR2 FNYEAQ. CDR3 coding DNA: TGTGCCAGCAGCCTGACAGCGGAGAAGGCCTACGAGCAGTACTTC. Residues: CASSLTAEKAYEQYF.

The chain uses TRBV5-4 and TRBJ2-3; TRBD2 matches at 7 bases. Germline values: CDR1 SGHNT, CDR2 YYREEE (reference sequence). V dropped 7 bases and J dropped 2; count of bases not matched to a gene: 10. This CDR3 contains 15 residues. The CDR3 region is CASQSWGGTTDTQYF. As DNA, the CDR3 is TGTGCCAGCCAGTCCTGGGGGGGTACCACAGATACGCAGTATTTT.

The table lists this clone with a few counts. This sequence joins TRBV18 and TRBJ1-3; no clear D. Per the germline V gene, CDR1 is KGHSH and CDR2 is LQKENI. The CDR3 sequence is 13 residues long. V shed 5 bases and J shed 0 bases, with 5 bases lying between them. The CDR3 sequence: CASSSGSGNTIYF. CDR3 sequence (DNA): TGTGCCAGCTCATCGGGCTCTGGAAACACCATATATTTT.

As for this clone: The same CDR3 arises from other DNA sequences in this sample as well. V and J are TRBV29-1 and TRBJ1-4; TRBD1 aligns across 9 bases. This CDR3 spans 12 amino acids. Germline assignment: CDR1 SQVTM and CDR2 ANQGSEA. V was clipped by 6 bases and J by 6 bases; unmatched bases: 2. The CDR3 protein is CSVRTGDEKLFF. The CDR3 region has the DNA TGCAGCGTCCGGACAGGGGATGAAAAACTGTTTTTT. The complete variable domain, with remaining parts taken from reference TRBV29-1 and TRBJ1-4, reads SAVISQKPSRDICQRGTSLTIQCQVDSQVTMMFWYRQQPGQSLTLIATANQGSEATYESGFVIDKFPISRPNLTFSTLTVSNMSPEDSSIYLCSVRTGDEKLFFGSGTQLSVL.

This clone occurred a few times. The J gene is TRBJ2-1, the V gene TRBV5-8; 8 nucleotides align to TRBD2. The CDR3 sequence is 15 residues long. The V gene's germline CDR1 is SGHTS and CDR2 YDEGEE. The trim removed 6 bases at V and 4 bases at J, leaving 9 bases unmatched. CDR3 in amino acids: CASNPGTSGYNEQFF. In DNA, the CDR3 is TGTGCCAGCAACCCAGGTACTAGCGGTTACAATGAGCAGTTCTTC. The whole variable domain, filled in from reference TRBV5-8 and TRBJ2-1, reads EAGVTQSPTHLIKTRGQQATLRCSPISGHTSVYWYQQALGLGLQFLLWYDEGEERNRGNFPPRFSGRQFPNYSSELNVNALELEDSALYLCASNPGTSGYNEQFFGPGTRLTVL.

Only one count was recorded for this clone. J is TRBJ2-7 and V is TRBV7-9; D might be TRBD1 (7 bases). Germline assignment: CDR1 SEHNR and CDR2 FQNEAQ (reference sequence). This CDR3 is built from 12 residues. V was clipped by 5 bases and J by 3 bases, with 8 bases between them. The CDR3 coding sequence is TGTGCCAGCAGCCAGGGGGGCTACGAGCAGTACTTC. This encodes CASSQGGYEQYF.

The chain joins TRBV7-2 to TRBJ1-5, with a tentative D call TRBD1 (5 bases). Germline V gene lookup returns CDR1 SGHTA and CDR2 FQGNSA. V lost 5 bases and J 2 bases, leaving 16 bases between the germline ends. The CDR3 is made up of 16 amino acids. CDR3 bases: TGTGCCAGCAGCCCGCTGTTTACGGGGCGCAATCAGCCCCAGCATTTT. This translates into CASSPLFTGRNQPQHF.

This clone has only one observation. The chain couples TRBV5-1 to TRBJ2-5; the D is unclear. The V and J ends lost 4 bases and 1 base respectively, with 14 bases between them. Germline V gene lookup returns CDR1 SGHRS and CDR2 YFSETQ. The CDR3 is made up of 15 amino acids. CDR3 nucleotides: TGCGCCAGCAGCGTTTATCAGGAACTCCAAGAGACCCAGTACTTC. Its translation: CASSVYQELQETQYF.

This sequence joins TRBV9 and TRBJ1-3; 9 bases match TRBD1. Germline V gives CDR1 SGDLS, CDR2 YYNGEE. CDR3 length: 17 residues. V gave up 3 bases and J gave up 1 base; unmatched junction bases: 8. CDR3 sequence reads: CASSGQGQGFSGNTIYF. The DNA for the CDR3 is TGTGCCAGCAGCGGCCAGGGACAGGGATTTTCTGGAAACACCATATATTTT.

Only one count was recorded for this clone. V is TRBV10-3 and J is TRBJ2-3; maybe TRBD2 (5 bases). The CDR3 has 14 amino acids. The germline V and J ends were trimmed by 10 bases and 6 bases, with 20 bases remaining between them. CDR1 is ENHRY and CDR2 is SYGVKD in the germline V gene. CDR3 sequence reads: CATAGAAGEDTQYF. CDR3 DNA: TGTGCCACCGCGGGCGCCGCCGGGGAGGATACGCAGTATTTT.

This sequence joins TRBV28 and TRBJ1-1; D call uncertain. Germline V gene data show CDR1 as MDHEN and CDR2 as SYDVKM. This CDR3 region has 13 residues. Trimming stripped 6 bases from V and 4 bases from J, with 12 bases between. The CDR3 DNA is TGTGCCAGCAGCAGCGGGGAGACCACTGAAGCTTTCTTT. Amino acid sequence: CASSSGETTEAFF.

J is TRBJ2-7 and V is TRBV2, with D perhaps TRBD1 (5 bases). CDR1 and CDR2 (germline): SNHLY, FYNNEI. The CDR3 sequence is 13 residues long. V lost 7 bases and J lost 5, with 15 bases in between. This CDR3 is CASTRAGRNEQYF. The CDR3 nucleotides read TGTGCCAGCACCAGGGCAGGTAGAAACGAGCAGTACTTC.

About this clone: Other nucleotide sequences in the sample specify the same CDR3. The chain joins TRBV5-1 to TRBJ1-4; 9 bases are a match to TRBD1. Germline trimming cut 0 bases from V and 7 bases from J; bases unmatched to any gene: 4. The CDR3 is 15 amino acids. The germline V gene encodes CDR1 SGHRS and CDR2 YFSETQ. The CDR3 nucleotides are TGCGCCAGCAGCTTGGGGGACAGGGACAGTGAAAAACTGTTTTTT. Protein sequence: CASSLGDRDSEKLFF.

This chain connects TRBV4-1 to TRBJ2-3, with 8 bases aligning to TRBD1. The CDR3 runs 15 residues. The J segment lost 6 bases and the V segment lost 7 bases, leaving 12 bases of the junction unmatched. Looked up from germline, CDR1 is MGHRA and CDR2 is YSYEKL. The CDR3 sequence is CASKIQGQAKDTQYF. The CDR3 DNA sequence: TGCGCCAGCAAAATACAGGGACAGGCCAAGGATACGCAGTATTTT.

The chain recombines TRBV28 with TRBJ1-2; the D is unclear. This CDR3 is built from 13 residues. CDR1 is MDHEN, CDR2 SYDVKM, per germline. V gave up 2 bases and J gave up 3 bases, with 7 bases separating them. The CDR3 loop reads CASSLSRYYGYTF. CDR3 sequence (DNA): TGTGCCAGCAGTTTAAGTAGGTACTATGGCTACACCTTC.

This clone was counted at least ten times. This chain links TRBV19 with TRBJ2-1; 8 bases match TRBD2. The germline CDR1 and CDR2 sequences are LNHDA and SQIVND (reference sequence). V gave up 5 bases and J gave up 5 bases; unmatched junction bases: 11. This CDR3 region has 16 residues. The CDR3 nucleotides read TGTGCCAGTAGTTCCAAAACCGGACTAGCCCACAATGAGCAGTTCTTC. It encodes CASSSKTGLAHNEQFF.

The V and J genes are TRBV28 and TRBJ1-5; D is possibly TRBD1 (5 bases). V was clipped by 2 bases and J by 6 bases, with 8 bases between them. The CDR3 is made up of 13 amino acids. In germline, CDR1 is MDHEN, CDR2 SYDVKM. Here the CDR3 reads CASSLPQGQPQHF. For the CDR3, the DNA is TGTGCCAGCAGTTTACCGCAGGGTCAGCCCCAGCATTTT.

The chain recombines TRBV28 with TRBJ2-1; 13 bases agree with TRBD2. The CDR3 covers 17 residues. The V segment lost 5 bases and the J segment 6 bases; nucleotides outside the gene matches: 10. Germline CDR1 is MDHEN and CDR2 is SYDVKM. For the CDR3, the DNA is TGTGCCAGCAGTCCGCCCGAGGGACTAGCGGGAAGCAATGAGCAGTTCTTC. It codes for CASSPPEGLAGSNEQFF.

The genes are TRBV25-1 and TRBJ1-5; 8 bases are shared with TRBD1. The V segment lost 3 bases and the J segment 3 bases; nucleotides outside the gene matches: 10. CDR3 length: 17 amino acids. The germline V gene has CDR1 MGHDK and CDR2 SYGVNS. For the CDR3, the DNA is TGTGCCAGCAGTGATTCCTCCCAACAGGGGGTCAATCAGCCCCAGCATTTT. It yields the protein CASSDSSQQGVNQPQHF. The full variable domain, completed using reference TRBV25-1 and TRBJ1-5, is EADIYQTPRYLVIGTGKKITLECSQTMGHDKMYWYQQDPGMELHLIHYSYGVNSTEKGDLSSESTVSRIRTEHFPLTLESARPSHTSQYLCASSDSSQQGVNQPQHFGDGTRLSIL.